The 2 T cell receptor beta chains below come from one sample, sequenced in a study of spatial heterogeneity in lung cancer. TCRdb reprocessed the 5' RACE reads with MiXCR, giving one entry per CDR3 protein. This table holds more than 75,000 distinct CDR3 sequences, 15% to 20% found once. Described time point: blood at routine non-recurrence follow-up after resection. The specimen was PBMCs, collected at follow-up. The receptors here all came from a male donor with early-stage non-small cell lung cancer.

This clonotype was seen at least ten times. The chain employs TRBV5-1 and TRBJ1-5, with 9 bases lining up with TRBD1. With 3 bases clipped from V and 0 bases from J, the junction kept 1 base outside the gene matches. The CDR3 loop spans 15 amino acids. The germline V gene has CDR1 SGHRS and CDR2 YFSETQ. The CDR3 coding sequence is TGCGCCAGCAGCTGGACAGGGGATAGCAATCAGCCCCAGCATTTT. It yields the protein CASSWTGDSNQPQHF.

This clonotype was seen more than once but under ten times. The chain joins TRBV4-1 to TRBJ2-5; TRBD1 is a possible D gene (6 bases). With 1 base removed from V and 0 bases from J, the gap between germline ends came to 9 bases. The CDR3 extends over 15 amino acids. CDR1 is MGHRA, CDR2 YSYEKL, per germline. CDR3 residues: CASSQGQANQETQYF. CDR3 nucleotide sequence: TGCGCCAGCAGCCAAGGACAGGCTAACCAAGAGACCCAGTACTTC.